Listed here are 6 T cell receptor beta chains from one sample, sequenced in a study. TCRdb's table, derived via immunoSEQ multiplex PCR, lists solely in-frame clones and lacks some. In the table there are 45,000 to 60,000 clones, more than 80% of which are singletons. The sample taken for sequencing was PBMCs. These receptors all stem from a man aged 40-55 years with rheumatoid arthritis.

This chain links TRBV3-1 (or the pseudogene TRBV3-2) with TRBJ2-4; 7 nucleotides agree with TRBD1. The J segment lost 8 bases and the V segment lost 6 bases, leaving 7 bases of the junction unmatched. The CDR3 has 13 amino acids. Looked up from germline, CDR1 is LGHDT and CDR2 is YNNKEL (reference sequence). The CDR3 loop reads CASSQQGWDIQYF. CDR3 DNA: TGTGCCAGCAGTCAACAGGGGTGGGACATTCAGTACTTC.

This chain links TRBV4-2 with TRBJ1-5; no reliable D call. This CDR3 contains 13 residues. Germline CDR1 reads LGHNA; CDR2 reads YNFKEQ. Trimming took off 1 base at V and 7 bases at J, with 8 bases between the two ends. The CDR3 region is CASSQGRFQPQHF. As DNA, the CDR3 is TGTGCCAGCAGCCAAGGCAGGTTCCAGCCCCAGCATTTT.

This clone was found a few times. J is TRBJ2-1 and V is TRBV7-9; TRBD2 matches 13 bases. Trimming took 5 bases from V and 4 from J; bases not matched to a gene: 8. CDR3 length equals 17 residues. The V gene's germline CDR1 is SEHNR and CDR2 FQNEAQ (reference sequence). The CDR3 sequence is CASSPRLAGGGYNEQFF. The CDR3 bases are TGTGCCAGCAGCCCGCGACTAGCGGGGGGCGGGTACAATGAGCAGTTCTTC.

By its share, this clone is medium-sized. The chain joins TRBV4-1 to TRBJ2-2; TRBD2 matches 7 bases. The CDR3 loop spans 18 amino acids. Germline V lookup: CDR1 MGHRA, CDR2 YSYEKL. V was clipped by 0 bases and J by 3 bases; unmatched bases: 10. CDR3 DNA: TGCGCCAGCAGCCAAGAGGGATGGCGGGAGAAGGACACCGGGGAGCTGTTTTTT. It encodes CASSQEGWREKDTGELFF.

This chain joins TRBV4-1 and TRBJ1-4, with D unclear. This CDR3 has 14 amino acids. The germline V gene has CDR1 MGHRA and CDR2 YSYEKL. Trimming stripped 4 bases from V and 8 bases from J, with 14 bases between. CDR3 protein: CASSPRALGEKLFF. The DNA for the CDR3 is TGCGCCAGCAGCCCGAGGGCCCTAGGAGAAAAACTGTTTTTT.

DNA of the CDR3: TGTGCCAGCAGCCGCAGTGCGCAACTAGACAATGAGCAGTTCTTC. It translates to CASSRSAQLDNEQFF. This rearrangement joins TRBV9 to TRBJ2-1; D is possibly TRBD2 (5 bases). Trimming pared 4 bases from V and 5 bases from J, leaving 16 bases between. Looked up from germline, CDR1 is SGDLS and CDR2 is YYNGEE. CDR3 length: 15 residues.